This T cell receptor beta chain was sequenced during a study of human T cells and chemical hapten exposure. This CDR3 comprises 16 residues. Trimming at V came to 7 bases and at J to 2 bases, leaving 11 bases not matched to a gene. CDR1 and CDR2 from the germline V gene are SNHLY and FYNNEI. What the library attached to individual cDNA molecules were unique molecular identifiers. Methods used by the authors: Sampled TCR counts reached a median of approximately 93,000 per sample, with values ranging from about 23,224 to 700,000. Each CDR3 protein gets one entry after TCRdb re-called the RACE reads with MiXCR. What appears here as the V and J calls and clone size reflects TCRdb's work, not the paper's. The sample includes some 380,000 distinct CDR3 sequences, roughly 5% of them seen just once. The sample's time point: patch test 1, 2 weeks after DPC sensitization. Specified treatment: therapeutic diphenylcyclopropenone sensitization with weekly scalp DPC.

The chain combines TRBV2 with TRBJ2-1, with 7 bases aligning to TRBD2. Material: whole blood, obtained in connection with sensitization to the hapten diphenylcyclopropenone (DPC). This TCR came from a woman aged 45-59 years with alopecia areata. Some clones in this sample may be carry-over from other donors' samples. CDR3 sequence (DNA): TGTGCCAGCAAACAAGGGGCTAGCGGAACCTACAATGAGCAGTTCTTC. Its translation is CASKQGASGTYNEQFF.